The 14 T cell receptor beta chains below were found in one sample sequenced in a study of T cells in localized non-small cell lung cancer. This table comes from immunoSEQ multiplex PCR, and its TCRdb copy is limited to in-frame clones, with some not included. The data contain about 30,000 clones, 85% to 90% of them singletons. The material was peripheral blood, obtained before any cancer treatment. The receptors come from a female donor older than 55 with stage I lung adenocarcinoma.

This chain links TRBV7-2 with TRBJ2-2; D remains ambiguous. Germline V gives CDR1 SGHTA, CDR2 FQGNSA. V lost 0 bases and J lost 1, with 9 bases in between. The CDR3 loop spans 16 amino acids. The CDR3 loop reads CASSLAGRQNTGELFF. The CDR3, as DNA: TGTGCCAGCAGCTTAGCTGGACGTCAGAACACCGGGGAGCTGTTTTTT.

This clone was seen a few times. The V and J genes are TRBV9 and TRBJ2-3; D perhaps matches TRBD1 (5 bases). Germline-derived CDR1 and CDR2 are SGDLS and YYNGEE. The V end lost 3 bases, the J end lost 0 bases, and 11 bases lay between the germline ends. The CDR3 is made up of 15 amino acids. The CDR3, as DNA: TGTGCCAGCAGCGCTGGGGCGCTAAGCACAGATACGCAGTATTTT. This gives the protein CASSAGALSTDTQYF. The entire variable domain, with the rest obtained from reference TRBV9 and TRBJ2-3, is as follows: DSGVTQTPKHLITATGQRVTLRCSPRSGDLSVYWYQQSLDQGLQFLIQYYNGEERAKGNILERFSAQQFPDLHSELNLSSLELGDSALYFCASSAGALSTDTQYFGPGTRLTVL.

This chain uses TRBV9 with TRBJ1-2; D not resolved. V lost 4 bases and J 7 bases, leaving 14 bases between the germline ends. The CDR3 is 13 amino acids. Germline loops: CDR1 SGDLS, CDR2 YYNGEE. The CDR3, as DNA: TGTGCCAGCAGCTCTCACGGCTCTGGTGGCTACACCTTC. Encoded protein: CASSSHGSGGYTF.

The J gene is TRBJ2-3, the V gene TRBV7-9; 8 bases line up with TRBD2. V trimming: 3 bases; J trimming: 3 bases; junction bases outside the gene matches: 5. The CDR3 extends over 15 amino acids. The germline V gene encodes CDR1 SEHNR and CDR2 FQNEAQ (reference sequence). CDR3 protein: CASSFGGAGTDTQYF. The CDR3 DNA reads as TGTGCCAGCAGCTTCGGGGGGGCGGGTACAGATACGCAGTATTTT.

V is TRBV7-3 and J is TRBJ2-1; D gene ambiguous. The CDR3 extends over 15 amino acids. Trimming took 5 bases from V and 0 from J, leaving 11 bases between them. Germline V gene sequence: CDR1 SGHTA, CDR2 FQGTGA. CDR3 in DNA: TGTGCCAGCAGCCCCTCATCAAGCTCCTACAATGAGCAGTTCTTC. Translation gives CASSPSSSSYNEQFF. The complete variable domain, with remaining parts taken from reference TRBV7-3 and TRBJ2-1, reads GAGVSQTPSNKVTEKGKYVELRCDPISGHTALYWYRQSLGQGPEFLIYFQGTGAADDSGLPNDRFFAVRPEGSVSTLKIQRTERGDSAVYLCASSPSSSSYNEQFFGPGTRLTVL.

The genes are TRBV7-2 and TRBJ2-7; D might be TRBD1 (6 bases). CDR3 length: 15 amino acids. With 4 bases removed from V and 0 bases from J, the gap between germline ends came to 13 bases. The germline CDR1 and CDR2 sequences are SGHTA and FQGNSA. The CDR3 region is CASSSTWTASYEQYF. The CDR3 DNA reads as TGTGCCAGCAGCTCCACGTGGACAGCCTCCTACGAGCAGTACTTC. Drawing the rest from reference TRBV7-2 and TRBJ2-7, the complete variable domain is GAGVSQSPSNKVTEKGKDVELRCDPISGHTALYWYRQSLGQGLEFLIYFQGNSAPDKSGLPSDRFSAERTGGSVSTLTIQRTQQEDSAVYLCASSSTWTASYEQYFGPGTRLTVT.

This clone has just one count. The chain recombines TRBV6-5 with TRBJ2-3, with 8 bases identical to TRBD2. Germline lookup yields CDR1 MNHEY and CDR2 SVGAGI. This CDR3 contains 15 residues. V was clipped by 6 bases and J by 0 bases; unmatched bases: 5. The CDR3 sequence is CASRPLAESTDTQYF. In DNA form, the CDR3 reads TGTGCCAGCAGACCACTAGCGGAAAGCACAGATACGCAGTATTTT.

The J gene is TRBJ2-7, the V gene TRBV6-5; D is ambiguous. The germline V gene encodes CDR1 MNHEY and CDR2 SVGAGI. V gave up 6 bases and J gave up 0 bases, with 12 bases separating them. The CDR3 spans 14 residues. This chain's CDR3 is CASRSGSGSYEQYF. The DNA for the CDR3 is TGTGCCAGCAGGTCGGGCTCAGGCTCCTACGAGCAGTACTTC.

The rearrangement links TRBV18 to TRBJ2-7; 8 bases agree with TRBD2. V trimming: 3 bases; J trimming: 3 bases; junction bases outside the gene matches: 4. CDR1 KGHSH and CDR2 LQKENI come from the germline V gene. The CDR3 covers 14 residues. CDR3 DNA sequence: TGTGCCAGCTCACCGGGACTAGTTAACTACGAGCAGTACTTC. Translating gives CASSPGLVNYEQYF.

This chain connects TRBV5-4 to TRBJ2-3, with TRBD2 as a possible D gene (6 bases). V lost 6 bases and J lost 1, with 9 bases in between. Germline V gene data show CDR1 as SGHNT and CDR2 as YYREEE (reference sequence). The CDR3 extends over 13 amino acids. CDR3 sequence reads: CASTPGGTDTQYF. CDR3 nucleotides: TGTGCCAGCACCCCGGGGGGCACAGATACGCAGTATTTT. Drawing the rest from reference TRBV5-4 and TRBJ2-3, the complete variable domain is ETGVTQSPTHLIKTRGQQVTLRCSSQSGHNTVSWYQQALGQGPQFIFQYYREEENGRGNFPPRFSGLQFPNYSSELNVNALELDDSALYLCASTPGGTDTQYFGPGTRLTVL.

This clone was detected once. The chain employs TRBV7-9 and TRBJ2-2, with unresolved D. Trimming removed 5 bases at V and 2 bases at J, with 9 bases between. This CDR3 is built from 14 residues. The V gene's germline CDR1 is SEHNR and CDR2 FQNEAQ (reference sequence). The CDR3 region has the DNA TGTGCCAGCAGCCCTAAGGGCAACACCGGGGAGCTGTTTTTT. This sequence encodes CASSPKGNTGELFF.

J is TRBJ2-5 and V is TRBV11-2; D is unresolved. CDR3 length equals 14 residues. V was trimmed by 0 bases and J by 6 bases, leaving 11 bases between them. Germline assignment: CDR1 SGHAT and CDR2 FQNNGV. For the CDR3, the DNA is TGTGCCAGCAGCTTAGATATGCCCGCCAAGACCCAGTACTTC. Translated: CASSLDMPAKTQYF. The full variable domain, in which reference TRBV11-2 and TRBJ2-5 provide the parts outside the CDR3, is EAGVAQSPRYKIIEKRQSVAFWCNPISGHATLYWYQQILGQGPKLLIQFQNNGVVDDSQLPKDRFSAERLKGVDSTLKIQPAKLEDSAVYLCASSLDMPAKTQYFGPGTRLLVL.

The V and J genes are TRBV5-6 and TRBJ1-1, with unresolved D. V lost 9 bases and J 5 bases, leaving 23 bases between the germline ends. This CDR3 is 15 amino acids long. Germline V gene lookup returns CDR1 SGHDT and CDR2 YYEEEE. The CDR3 region has the DNA TGTGCCACACTCACGAAAGAGGGAGGGTCAACTGAAGCTTTCTTT. Its translation: CATLTKEGGSTEAFF. The variable domain in full, with the rest retrieved from reference TRBV5-6 and TRBJ1-1, is DAGVTQSPTHLIKTRGQQVTLRCSPKSGHDTVSWYQQALGQGPQFIFQYYEEEERQRGNFPDRFSGHQFPNYSSELNVNALLLGDSALYLCATLTKEGGSTEAFFGQGTRLTVV.

The chain recombines TRBV19 with TRBJ1-2, with a possible D match to TRBD1 (6 bases). The CDR3 runs to 14 residues. Per germline, CDR1 LNHDA and CDR2 SQIVND (reference sequence). Trimming shortened V by 3 bases and J by 1 base, and 9 bases separated the two germline ends. The CDR3, as DNA: TGTGCCAGTAGTATTCTAGGGGGTAACTATGGCTACACCTTC. Protein sequence: CASSILGGNYGYTF.